These 9 T cell receptor beta chains came from one sample sequenced in a study of cytomegalovirus exposure and HLA in healthy donors. Primers for the PCR totalled 60 Vbeta and 13 Jbeta. Repertoires were generated with immunoSEQ multiplex PCR, while TCRdb's copy carries only in-frame clones and drops some. The sample holds more than 110,000 clones, roughly three quarters seen once. Sequencing was performed on PBMCs. The receptors shown here come from a male donor in good health and CMV-seronegative.

In this sample, this clone turned up a few times. V and J are TRBV5-1 and TRBJ2-1; 9 nucleotides match TRBD2. This CDR3 has 17 residues. The germline gives CDR1 SGHRS, CDR2 YFSETQ. J was trimmed by 5 bases and V by 5 bases; bases with no gene match: 14. CDR3 bases: TGCGCCAGCAGTCGGATCGCGGGGGGGCTAGTCCACAATGAGCAGTTCTTC. Protein sequence: CASSRIAGGLVHNEQFF.

The J gene is TRBJ2-7, the V gene TRBV2, with no clear D. Trimming stripped 7 bases from V and 2 bases from J, with 18 bases between. Germline loops: CDR1 SNHLY, CDR2 FYNNEI. The CDR3 runs to 15 residues. The CDR3 is CASKFGTVPPYEQYF. The CDR3 DNA follows: TGTGCCAGCAAGTTCGGAACAGTTCCGCCCTACGAGCAGTACTTC.

The rearrangement links TRBV4-3 to TRBJ1-2; 9 bases match TRBD1. The CDR3 extends over 15 amino acids. Germline CDR1 and CDR2: LGHNA and YSLEER. The trim removed 2 bases at V and 8 bases at J, leaving 9 bases unmatched. CDR3 residues: CASSQPGQGFRGYTF. The CDR3 nucleotides read TGCGCCAGCAGCCAACCGGGACAGGGCTTTAGAGGCTACACCTTC.

The chain couples TRBV2 to TRBJ2-2; D may be TRBD1 (5 bases). The CDR3 covers 14 residues. Germline values: CDR1 SNHLY, CDR2 FYNNEI. V was clipped by 0 bases and J by 10 bases, with 12 bases between them. The CDR3 reads CASSEAGAPVELFF. In nucleotides, the CDR3 is TGTGCCAGCAGTGAAGCTGGGGCTCCCGTGGAGCTGTTTTTT.

The chain links TRBV7-9 to TRBJ2-5; D call uncertain. The V gene's germline CDR1 is SEHNR and CDR2 FQNEAQ (reference sequence). Trimming shortened V by 5 bases and J by 3 bases, and 13 bases separated the two germline ends. This CDR3 contains 14 residues. The CDR3 loop reads CASSPWIQEETQYF. For the CDR3, the DNA is TGTGCCAGCAGCCCCTGGATCCAGGAAGAGACCCAGTACTTC.

This sequence joins TRBV5-1 and TRBJ1-2, with D possibly matching TRBD1 (6 bases). Germline V gene sequence: CDR1 SGHRS, CDR2 YFSETQ. V lost 3 bases, J lost 0 bases, and 12 bases lay in between. The CDR3 runs to 15 residues. CDR3 amino acids: CASSYPGEANYGYTF. The CDR3 DNA sequence: TGCGCCAGCAGCTATCCAGGGGAAGCTAACTATGGCTACACCTTC.

Of note for this clone: The junction shows a germline mismatch at one end, possibly a read error. This chain connects TRBV6-5 to TRBJ2-7; D may be TRBD1 (6 bases). The CDR3 extends over 15 amino acids. Germline lookup yields CDR1 MNHEY and CDR2 SVGAGI. The CDR3 nucleotides are TGTGCCAGCAGTCTACTCGCTCAGGGGTCCTCCGAGCAGTACTTC. Its translation: CASSLLAQGSSEQYF.

This chain joins TRBV7-9 and TRBJ2-3; D not certain. The V end lost 5 bases, the J end lost 0 bases, and 12 bases lay between the germline ends. The CDR3 extends over 15 amino acids. Germline values: CDR1 SEHNR, CDR2 FQNEAQ (reference sequence). CDR3 sequence reads: CASSRTSSSTDTQYF. The CDR3 coding sequence is TGTGCCAGCAGCCGAACAAGTTCTAGCACAGATACGCAGTATTTT. Complete variable domain (other parts from reference TRBV7-9 and TRBJ2-3): DTGVSQNPRHKITKRGQNVTFRCDPISEHNRLYWYRQTLGQGPEFLTYFQNEAQLEKSRLLSDRFSAERPKGSFSTLEIQRTEQGDSAMYLCASSRTSSSTDTQYFGPGTRLTVL.

The chain joins TRBV4-3 to TRBJ1-2, with a weak D call TRBD1 (6 bases). There are 15 residues in the CDR3. Looked up from germline, CDR1 is LGHNA and CDR2 is YSLEER. The V end lost 4 bases, the J end lost 5 bases, and 17 bases lay between the germline ends. The CDR3 reads CASSPSSTGHYGYTF. The DNA for the CDR3 is TGCGCCAGCAGCCCCTCCTCGACAGGACATTATGGCTACACCTTC.